Listed below are T cell receptor beta chains from one sample, sequenced in a study of beta chain features in type 1 diabetes. The table came from immunoSEQ multiplex PCR; TCRdb's copy has only in-frame clones and leaves some out. Of 400,000 to 600,000 clones listed, about 30% were seen once; the top ten hold 0.05% to 0.065%. Material: naive CD4+ T cells from blood. These receptors all come from a man between 18 and 29 years old in good health. The CDR3 runs from the conserved cysteine through the conserved F or W. D genes are given only for firm matches. Not every row has a clone size; where given, it reads once, few, many or a size class.

v_gene	j_gene	d_gene	abundance	CDR3aa	CDR3nt
TRBV27	TRBJ2-1	TRBD2	.	CASTKIWGTSEANEQFF	TGTGCCAGCACTAAAATATGGGGGACTAGCGAGGCCAATGAGCAGTTCTTC
TRBV5-1	TRBJ2-5	.	.	CASSFSPGDQETQYF	TGCGCCAGCAGCTTTAGCCCGGGAGACCAAGAGACCCAGTACTTC
TRBV29-1	TRBJ1-4	TRBD1	.	CSVETGGTMRTLFF	TGCAGCGTTGAGACAGGGGGTACCATGCGTACCCTGTTTTTT
TRBV5-1	TRBJ2-5	.	.	CASSLGGLPETQYF	TGCGCCAGCAGCTTGGGTGGTTTACCAGAGACCCAGTACTTC
TRBV18	TRBJ1-1	.	.	CASSPPDGERTEAFF	TGTGCCAGCTCACCACCGGACGGGGAGAGGACTGAAGCTTTCTTT
TRBV7-3	TRBJ2-2	TRBD2	.	CASSSSSGTPGELFF	TGTGCCAGCAGCTCCTCTAGCGGGACCCCCGGGGAGCTGTTTTTT
TRBV30	TRBJ2-7	TRBD2	once	CAWRRRLAGEGEQYF	TGTGCCTGGAGGCGGCGGTTAGCGGGAGAGGGAGAGCAGTACTTC
TRBV5-1	TRBJ1-1	.	.	CASSLEWAATEAFF	TGCGCCAGCAGCTTGGAGTGGGCAGCAACTGAAGCTTTCTTT
TRBV27	TRBJ2-7	TRBD1	few	CASSLSGTGGRSYEQYF	TGTGCCAGCAGTTTATCGGGGACAGGGGGAAGGTCCTACGAGCAGTACTTC
TRBV6-1	TRBJ2-2	TRBD1	.	CASTQRRTGTGELFF	TGTGCCAGCACTCAACGCCGGACAGGTACCGGGGAGCTGTTTTTT
TRBV30	TRBJ1-2	.	.	CAWSADRIFYGYTF	TGTGCCTGGAGTGCTGACAGGATTTTTTATGGCTACACCTTC